Each of the 10 T cell receptor beta chains below was sequenced from the same sample in a study of blood T cells in healthy people across ages. Combining a sample-barcoded 5' primer with a J-beta primer mix, a second PCR ran for roughly 6 to 12 cycles. Using its own MiXCR run on the 5' RACE reads, TCRdb lists one record per CDR3 protein. The table has fewer than 950,000 distinct CDR3 sequences, around 36% seen once. The sequencing input was blood. The receptor set was obtained from a man aged 18 to 29 in good health.

The V gene is TRBV30, the J gene TRBJ2-3; 9 bases agree with TRBD2. CDR1 and CDR2 from the germline V gene are GTSNPN and SVGIG (reference sequence). The J segment lost 1 base and the V segment lost 4 bases, leaving 3 bases of the junction unmatched. The CDR3 loop spans 14 amino acids. CDR3 sequence reads: CAWKIAGGTDTQYF. CDR3 DNA sequence: TGTGCCTGGAAAATAGCGGGGGGCACAGATACGCAGTATTTT.

A remark on this clonotype: Relative to the germline gene, one junction end is altered; a read error may explain this. V and J are TRBV7-2 and TRBJ2-7; 8 bases agree with TRBD1. Germline lookup yields CDR1 SGHTA and CDR2 FQGNSA. The CDR3 is 13 amino acids. The CDR3 DNA reads as TGTGTCAGCAGCCAGGGGGCTGACGGCGAGCAGTACTTC. Translating it yields CVSSQGADGEQYF.

This clonotype was seen only a few times. A much larger clone sits a single nucleotide away, making a read error possible. The chain combines TRBV29-1 with TRBJ1-2; 8 bases agree with TRBD1. CDR3 length: 11 residues. Germline V gene data show CDR1 as SQVTM and CDR2 as ANQGSEA. V shed 7 bases and J 8 bases; nucleotides not matched to a gene: 6. CDR3 in DNA: TGCAGCGGGACAGGGTCATGGGGCTACACCTTC. This translates into CSGTGSWGYTF.

The chain joins TRBV6-5 to TRBJ2-3, with D unclear. The germline gives CDR1 MNHEY, CDR2 SVGAGI. Trimming took off 2 bases at V and 0 bases at J, with 9 bases between the two ends. The CDR3 sequence is 15 residues long. The CDR3 DNA is TGTGCCAGCAGTTACGGCCTAGAAAGCACAGATACGCAGTATTTT. It specifies CASSYGLESTDTQYF.

This clonotype was seen at least ten times. V gene TRBV20-1 combines with J gene TRBJ1-2; no definite D call. The CDR3 length is 17 residues. Germline CDR1 is DFQATT and CDR2 is SNEGSKA (reference sequence). V lost 3 bases and J 3 bases, leaving 23 bases between the germline ends. The CDR3 DNA reads TGCAGTGCTAGGCTCAGTTGGGCGATGTCCCTTGACTATGGCTACACCTTC. It translates to CSARLSWAMSLDYGYTF.

The rearrangement joins TRBV12-3 or TRBV12-4 to TRBJ2-3; 11 bases fit TRBD2. With V trimmed by 2 bases and J by 0 bases, 10 bases remained unmatched. The CDR3 contains 19 residues. The CDR3 loop reads CASSLLGPSGGTSTDTQYF. In nucleotides, the CDR3 is TGTGCCAGCAGTTTACTGGGGCCTAGCGGGGGGACTAGCACAGATACGCAGTATTTT.

This clonotype was seen more than once but under ten times. This chain links TRBV10-3 with TRBJ1-1, with D perhaps matching TRBD1 (6 bases). The CDR3 consists of 13 residues. V shed 6 bases and J shed 3 bases, with 11 bases lying between them. Germline loops: CDR1 ENHRY, CDR2 SYGVKD. The CDR3 DNA reads as TGTGCCATCAGGACAGGAAAGGACACTGAAGCTTTCTTT. It is translated as CAIRTGKDTEAFF.

V gene TRBV20-1 combines with J gene TRBJ1-1; D unclear. Per the germline V gene, CDR1 is DFQATT and CDR2 is SNEGSKA (reference sequence). V shed 7 bases and J shed 1 base, with 7 bases lying between them. The CDR3 length is 11 residues. CDR3 loop: CSVEANTEAFF. The CDR3 DNA follows: TGCAGTGTCGAGGCGAACACTGAAGCTTTCTTT.

To note about this clonotype: This may come from a read error, since a much larger clone is one base off. This sequence joins TRBV20-1 and TRBJ2-5, with 8 bases aligning to TRBD1. Judging by the DNA end, TRBJ2-7 fits better; the J call may be wrong. The CDR3 length is 13 residues. Germline CDR1 DFQATT, CDR2 SNEGSKA (reference sequence). DNA of the CDR3: TGCAGTCCTACGGACAGGGCAGCCTACGAGCAGTACTTC. It is translated as CSPTDRAAYEQYF.

The chain joins TRBV5-5 to TRBJ1-6; D unclear. The CDR3 runs 15 residues. V was cut by 4 bases and J by 0 bases, with 8 bases left in between. In germline, CDR1 is SGHKS, CDR2 YYEKEE (reference sequence). As DNA, the CDR3 is TGTGCCAGCAGCCCAGATCCCTCCTATAATTCACCCCTCCACTTT. Translated, it gives CASSPDPSYNSPLHF.